The entry that follows covers one TCR beta chain sequence. Its antigen is not known. The sample comes from a study of shared clonotypes between healthy human individuals. Background on the study: The cohort had a couple of women and three men, ages 18 to 49. The study's findings and limits: Incomplete sequencing of sorted subsets was indicated by rarefaction despite large depth.

This CDR3 is built from 13 residues. The ends were cut back, 11 bases at V and 5 bases at J, with 18 bases in the middle. Per germline, CDR1 SNHLY and CDR2 FYNNEI. As originally analysed: Junction-only immunoSEQ data arrived without quality scores, meaning filtering differed. The protocol was immunoSEQ multiplex PCR, while the TCRdb copy is restricted to in-frame clones and leaves out a portion. D and trimming were read from the DNA, whereas the V and J calls and clone size are those reported in that table. The sample records roughly 660,000 clones, roughly 88% being singletons. The clonotype originates from a man between 18 and 35 years old in good health. Some clones in this sample may be carry-over from other donors' samples. Sequencing used memory CD8+ T cells from PBMCs. Subset defined: CD45RO+ cells pooled with CCR7-negative TemRA cells. The V gene is TRBV2, the J gene TRBJ2-5; D unclear. The DNA for the CDR3 is TGTGCCCCCCTACGAGTGGTAGGGGAGACCCAGTACTTC. Its protein is CAPLRVVGETQYF.